A single sample gave rise to the 6 T cell receptor beta chains below, sequenced in a study of post-analysis software for immune sequencing data (dated by TCRdb to 2013 to 2016). Overall study results and their limits: Patients showed significantly higher frequencies than controls for roughly 5 TRBV segments, among them TRBV5-6, TRBV5-1 and TRBV20-1.

These receptors are not linked to any known antigen. The library was prepared using PCR. Sequencing was carried out with an Illumina HiSeq 2500. To reduce PCR and sequencing biases, unique molecular identifiers were incorporated into the TCR beta cDNA libraries. Through fastp at Q25 and MiXCR, TCRdb rebuilt clones from the public reads, retaining in-frame beta chains. Every distinct CDR3 protein forms one entry, paired with its most common genes and DNA. The sample contains some 800,000 distinct CDR3 sequences, around 45% of them found a single time. The ten largest clonotypes hold approximately 4.4% of the sample. The sample taken for sequencing was blood. These receptors originate from a girl aged 5 to 17 with multiple sclerosis.

The chain links TRBV5-1 to TRBJ2-6, with a weak D call TRBD1 (5 bases). The CDR3 is made up of 17 amino acids. Germline V gene data show CDR1 as SGHRS and CDR2 as YFSETQ. Between the trimmed V and J ends, which lost 4 bases and 4 bases, there was a span of 18 bases. CDR3 nucleotides: TGCGCCAGCAGCCTAAACGCGCCAGGGTCCGGGGCCAACGTCCTGACTTTC. It codes for CASSLNAPGSGANVLTF.

A few counts support this clonotype. The chain links TRBV6-1 to TRBJ2-7, with a possible D match to TRBD2 (6 bases). Trimming removed 1 base at V and 3 bases at J, with 25 bases between. Germline V gene data show CDR1 as MNHNS and CDR2 as SASEGT. The CDR3 has 19 residues. The CDR3 DNA sequence: TGTGCCAGCAGTGAAGTGGGGGGAGGACTCCAATCCCAGGGCTACGAGCAGTACTTC. As protein: CASSEVGGGLQSQGYEQYF.

The rearrangement joins TRBV4-3 to TRBJ2-1; 7 bases fit TRBD2. Germline V gene lookup returns CDR1 LGHNA and CDR2 YSLEER. CDR3 length: 17 amino acids. V was clipped by 0 bases and J by 0 bases; unmatched bases: 5. This CDR3 reads CASSQEPTSSSYNEQFF. Written as DNA, the CDR3 is TGCGCCAGCAGCCAAGAGCCGACTAGCAGCTCCTACAATGAGCAGTTCTTC.

The rearrangement joins TRBV6-1 to TRBJ2-3; 12 bases match TRBD2. The CDR3 consists of 13 residues. In germline, CDR1 is MNHNS, CDR2 SASEGT. Losses at the gene ends were 3 bases for V and 13 bases for J; bases not matched to a gene: 5. The CDR3 DNA sequence: TGTGCCAGCAGTGATCTGGCTAGCGGGGGGGAGTATTTT. Protein sequence: CASSDLASGGEYF.

This clonotype was seen only a few times. The chain recombines TRBV11-2 with TRBJ2-7; 10 bases agree with TRBD1. V was pared by 4 bases and J by 2 bases, with 8 bases of the junction left unmatched. The CDR3 has 16 amino acids. Germline V gene lookup returns CDR1 SGHAT and CDR2 FQNNGV. The CDR3 coding sequence is TGTGCCAGCAGCTCAATACCGGGACAGGGGCCCTACGAGCAGTACTTC. Protein product: CASSSIPGQGPYEQYF.

This clonotype has a handful of counts. The chain has TRBV12-3 or TRBV12-4 and TRBJ2-3, with TRBD2 matching 8 bases. V shed 3 bases, J shed 9 bases, and the junction held 2 bases outside the gene matches. CDR3 length: 12 residues. This CDR3 reads CASSFPGGTQYF. In nucleotides, the CDR3 is TGTGCCAGCAGTTTTCCGGGGGGGACGCAGTATTTT.